The 4 T cell receptor beta chains given below trace back to one sample, sequenced in a study of cytomegalovirus exposure and HLA in healthy donors (dated by TCRdb to about 2017). Libraries were prepared through the immunoSEQ multiplex PCR assay. For the multiplex PCR, a mixture combining 60 forward primers for TCR Vbeta segments and 13 reverse primers for TCR Jbeta segments was used. Imported from immuneACCESS, the table was reduced by TCRdb to in-frame sequences with V and J called. These copies leave out some clones; in studies compared against another copy, an unresolved V gene accounts for under half, and the cause of the remainder is not known. This sample is represented by about 100,000 clones; roughly four fifths of them were singletons. Over 15% of the sample belongs to the ten largest clones. Sequencing was done on a sample of PBMCs. The source is a woman aged 55 to 70 in good health and CMV-seropositive.

The V gene is TRBV5-6, the J gene TRBJ2-5; no firm D call. The CDR3 loop spans 14 amino acids. CDR1 and CDR2 (germline): SGHDT, YYEEEE. The V end was cut by 0 bases, the J end by 4 bases, with 10 bases between. CDR3 amino acids: CASSLVSGRETQYF. Written as DNA, the CDR3 is TGTGCCAGCAGCTTGGTGTCTGGGCGAGAGACCCAGTACTTC.

The chain has TRBV2 and TRBJ2-1; 14 positions agree with TRBD2. Trimming cost V 2 bases and J 8 bases; bases outside gene matches: 2. This CDR3 is 15 amino acids long. CDR1 is SNHLY and CDR2 is FYNNEI in the germline V gene. The CDR3 region is CASSERTSGRHEQFF. CDR3 nucleotides: TGTGCCAGCAGTGAAAGGACTAGCGGGAGGCATGAGCAGTTCTTC.

The V gene is TRBV28, the J gene TRBJ2-7; 9 positions agree with TRBD2. The CDR3 contains 15 residues. CDR1 is MDHEN and CDR2 is SYDVKM in the germline V gene. J gave up 3 bases and V 4 bases, and 7 bases lay outside the gene matches. The CDR3 reads CASSSPSSGSYEQYF. The CDR3 DNA reads as TGTGCCAGCAGTTCACCCAGTAGCGGGAGCTACGAGCAGTACTTC.

The CDR3 DNA is TGTGCCAGCCTCGGCGGGGCCTACGAGCAGTACTTC. Residues: CASLGGAYEQYF. The V and J genes are TRBV6-5 and TRBJ2-7; perhaps TRBD2 as D (6 bases). CDR1 is MNHEY and CDR2 is SVGAGI in the germline V gene. Trimming removed 8 bases at V and 2 bases at J, with 10 bases between. This CDR3 has 12 residues.